These 15 T cell receptor beta chains were sequenced from one sample in a study of blood T cell repertoires in COVID-19. TCRdb's copy holds only in-frame clones and misses some; the assay was immunoSEQ multiplex PCR. The sample consists of around 200,000 clones, roughly 88% of them appearing once. The specimen was peripheral blood. The receptors come from a man aged 55 to 70 with acute or convalescent COVID-19.

In this sample, this clone is medium-sized (0.01 to 0.1%). The chain combines TRBV19 with TRBJ2-7; 8 nucleotides align to TRBD2. The length of the CDR3 is 15 residues. V shed 3 bases and J 4 bases; nucleotides not matched to a gene: 8. Germline lookup yields CDR1 LNHDA and CDR2 SQIVND (reference sequence). The DNA for the CDR3 is TGTGCCAGTAGTATTGCGGGGGGCGAATTTTACGAGCAGTACTTC. It encodes CASSIAGGEFYEQYF.

The V call is TRBV5-1, the J call TRBJ2-2; D is unresolved. The V and J ends lost 1 base and 4 bases respectively, with 8 bases between them. From germline, CDR1 is SGHRS and CDR2 YFSETQ. This CDR3 contains 14 residues. The DNA of the CDR3 is TGCGCCAGCAGCTTGCGGGTGAGCACCGGGGAGCTGTTTTTT. Amino acids: CASSLRVSTGELFF. The whole variable domain, filled in from reference TRBV5-1 and TRBJ2-2, reads KAGVTQTPRYLIKTRGQQVTLSCSPISGHRSVSWYQQTPGQGLQFLFEYFSETQRNKGNFPGRFSGRQFSNSRSEMNVSTLELGDSALYLCASSLRVSTGELFFGEGSRLTVL.

This chain joins TRBV7-3 and TRBJ2-1; D may be TRBD1 (6 bases). The germline V gene encodes CDR1 SGHTA and CDR2 FQGTGA. The CDR3 loop spans 13 amino acids. The germline V and J ends were trimmed by 5 bases and 5 bases, with 10 bases remaining between them. CDR3 region: CASSTDSNNEQFF. The CDR3 coding sequence is TGTGCCAGCAGCACGGACAGCAACAATGAGCAGTTCTTC. Together with reference TRBV7-3 and TRBJ2-1, the CDR3 gives the full variable domain: GAGVSQTPSNKVTEKGKYVELRCDPISGHTALYWYRQSLGQGPEFLIYFQGTGAADDSGLPNDRFFAVRPEGSVSTLKIQRTERGDSAVYLCASSTDSNNEQFFGPGTRLTVL.

The chain links TRBV7-9 to TRBJ2-3; D is possibly TRBD2 (6 bases). The CDR3 has 14 amino acids. The germline V gene encodes CDR1 SEHNR and CDR2 FQNEAQ (reference sequence). V was clipped by 0 bases and J by 4 bases, with 8 bases between them. CDR3 in DNA: TGTGCCAGCAGCTTAGCCGGGACTCCAGATACGCAGTATTTT. Amino acids: CASSLAGTPDTQYF.

This clone was seen a few times. The rearrangement links TRBV11-2 to TRBJ2-2, with D tentatively TRBD1 (5 bases). The V end lost 5 bases, the J end lost 0 bases, and 10 bases lay between the germline ends. Germline-derived CDR1 and CDR2 are SGHAT and FQNNGV. The CDR3 sequence is 15 residues long. CDR3 bases: TGTGCCAGCAGCCTCAGGGTGGCGAACACCGGGGAGCTGTTTTTT. It translates to CASSLRVANTGELFF. Filled out from reference TRBV11-2 and TRBJ2-2, the complete variable domain reads EAGVAQSPRYKIIEKRQSVAFWCNPISGHATLYWYQQILGQGPKLLIQFQNNGVVDDSQLPKDRFSAERLKGVDSTLKIQPAKLEDSAVYLCASSLRVANTGELFFGEGSRLTVL.

The V call is TRBV27, the J call TRBJ2-1, with 9 bases that match TRBD1. The germline V gene encodes CDR1 MNHEY and CDR2 SMNVEV (reference sequence). The CDR3 has 16 residues. Trimming cost V 5 bases and J 7 bases; bases outside gene matches: 12. The CDR3 nucleotides read TGTGCCAGCAGTCCCCGGACAGGGGTTATGGGTAATGAGCAGTTCTTC. This gives the protein CASSPRTGVMGNEQFF.

The chain combines TRBV27 with TRBJ1-5, with D perhaps TRBD1 (6 bases). The germline CDR1 and CDR2 sequences are MNHEY and SMNVEV (reference sequence). The CDR3 contains 16 residues. V lost 5 bases and J lost 6, with 20 bases in between. CDR3 region: CASSPRTTGPSQPQHF. In DNA, the CDR3 is TGTGCCAGCAGTCCAAGGACGACAGGCCCTAGTCAGCCCCAGCATTTT.

The J gene is TRBJ2-1, the V gene TRBV12-3 or TRBV12-4; TRBD1 matches at 8 bases. The J segment lost 9 bases and the V segment lost 8 bases, leaving 6 bases of the junction unmatched. The CDR3 is 12 residues long. CDR3 DNA sequence: TGTGCCAGCGCCCAGGGGGCGGGTGAGCAGTTCTTC. The encoded protein is CASAQGAGEQFF.

The V and J genes are TRBV14 and TRBJ2-5; D call uncertain. Germline V gives CDR1 SGHDN, CDR2 FVKESK. The V end lost 3 bases, the J end lost 5 bases, and 13 bases lay between the germline ends. This CDR3 comprises 14 residues. CDR3 residues: CASSHSVIRETQYF. CDR3 coding DNA: TGTGCCAGCAGCCACAGCGTCATACGGGAGACCCAGTACTTC.

The rearrangement joins TRBV13 to TRBJ2-2; TRBD1 aligns across 9 bases. CDR3 length equals 15 residues. Trimming removed 4 bases from V and 6 bases from J; junction bases left unmatched: 6. Germline V gene sequence: CDR1 PRHDT, CDR2 FYEKMQ (reference sequence). CDR3 coding DNA: TGTGCCAGCAGCTCCGGGACAGGGAGGCCCGGGGAGCTGTTTTTT. Translating it yields CASSSGTGRPGELFF.

The rearrangement joins TRBV28 to TRBJ1-5, with D perhaps TRBD1 (6 bases). Between the trimmed V and J ends, which lost 3 bases and 2 bases, there was a span of 11 bases. Germline V gene data show CDR1 as MDHEN and CDR2 as SYDVKM. The CDR3 contains 15 residues. CDR3 bases: TGTGCCAGCAGTTTCCGCAGGGGTGGCAATCAGCCCCAGCATTTT. It specifies CASSFRRGGNQPQHF.

The gene calls are TRBV6-5 and TRBJ1-5; 8 bases line up with TRBD1. Germline V gene sequence: CDR1 MNHEY, CDR2 SVGAGI. The CDR3 loop spans 14 amino acids. V lost 6 bases to trimming and J lost 3 bases; unmatched junction nucleotides: 4. The CDR3 DNA reads TGTGCCAGCAGCGGACAGGGAAACAATCAGCCCCAGCATTTT. It is translated as CASSGQGNNQPQHF.

The chain is built from TRBV7-2 and TRBJ1-5, with D uncertain. This CDR3 is 14 amino acids long. Trimming took off 1 base at V and 2 bases at J, with 6 bases between the two ends. From germline, CDR1 is SGHTA and CDR2 FQGNSA. The DNA for the CDR3 is TGTGCCAGCAGCTTAGGCGATGGCAATCAGCCCCAGCATTTT. Amino acid sequence: CASSLGDGNQPQHF.

This clone was recorded a few times. The chain is built from TRBV11-2 and TRBJ2-7; 7 bases align to TRBD1. This CDR3 is 14 amino acids long. The J segment lost 3 bases and the V segment lost 5 bases, leaving 7 bases of the junction unmatched. CDR1 SGHAT and CDR2 FQNNGV come from the germline V gene. The CDR3, as DNA: TGTGCCAGCAGCCCCCCGGGACAGCTCTACGAGCAGTACTTC. Amino acid sequence: CASSPPGQLYEQYF.

The chain uses TRBV28 and TRBJ1-1; D not resolved. Trimming took off 5 bases at V and 6 bases at J, with 10 bases between the two ends. Per germline, CDR1 MDHEN and CDR2 SYDVKM. The CDR3 length is 12 residues. The CDR3 DNA is TGTGCCAGCAGTGATCGGCGGGCTGAAGCTTTCTTT. Protein product: CASSDRRAEAFF.